The clone carrying this T cell receptor (beta chain) was counted many times. Its specificity is unknown. A constant-region primer primed TCR beta cDNA synthesis from about 530 ng of total RNA. Sequencing libraries for TCR beta derived from three nested multiplex PCR rounds that used slightly modified ARM-PCR. TRBV1-TRBV30 forward and Cbeta reverse primers drove the first two roughly 10-cycle rounds. TCRdb passed the multiplex PCR reads through MiXCR, listing each CDR3 protein once. The sample contains under 85,000 distinct CDR3 sequences, 65% to 80% of which appear only once. Unsorted bulk tissue (roughly 20-34 mg) underwent RNA and DNA co-extraction. The data derive from a study of tumor-infiltrating lymphocytes in primary liver carcinoma. Study outcomes and limitations: Less overlap was seen in tumor-adjacent and tumor-blood pairs than in tumor region pairs.

The CDR3 loop spans 13 amino acids. J lost 3 bases, V lost 4 bases, and 0 bases had no gene match. CDR1 is WNHNN, CDR2 SYGVQD, per germline (reference sequence). This rearrangement joins TRBV10-1 to TRBJ2-1; TRBD1 matches at 7 bases. The sequenced sample was liver tumor tissue from sampling region 1. Subset defined: tumor region T1, superior pole. This receptor was taken from a man aged 40-49 years with primary liver carcinoma and hepatitis B virus infection. The DNA for the CDR3 is TGCGCCAGCAGTGGACAGGGCTACAATGAGCAGTTCTTC. It encodes CASSGQGYNEQFF.